Each of the 22 T cell receptor beta chains below was sequenced from the same sample in a study of blood T cell repertoires in COVID-19. TCRdb keeps only in-frame clones here, not all; method: immunoSEQ multiplex PCR. The repertoire holds over 110,000 clones, with about 91% as singletons. The sequencing input was peripheral blood. The receptors were gathered from a human donor in a cohort sampled during active COVID-19.

The J gene is TRBJ1-2, the V gene TRBV3-1 (or the pseudogene TRBV3-2); D is unresolved. V dropped 4 bases and J dropped 6 bases, with 18 bases sitting between them. The length of the CDR3 is 15 residues. Germline V CDR1 and CDR2: LGHDT, YNNKEL (reference sequence). CDR3 sequence: CASSLGLARAHGYTF. In DNA, the CDR3 is TGTGCCAGCAGCCTTGGGTTAGCCCGAGCTCATGGCTACACCTTC.

The chain combines TRBV9 with TRBJ1-6; 7 positions match TRBD1. The J segment lost 2 bases and the V segment lost 4 bases, leaving 6 bases of the junction unmatched. The CDR3 contains 16 residues. Germline loops: CDR1 SGDLS, CDR2 YYNGEE. In nucleotides, the CDR3 is TGTGCCAGCAGCCCTCGACAGGGAGCCTATAATTCACCCCTCCACTTT. Amino acid sequence: CASSPRQGAYNSPLHF.

The CDR3 DNA is TGCGCCAGCAGCCCCCATGGGACTAGCGGAGACAATGAGCAGTTCTTC. This gives the protein CASSPHGTSGDNEQFF. This chain joins TRBV5-1 and TRBJ2-1; TRBD2 matches at 11 bases. The length of the CDR3 is 16 residues. Germline CDR1 is SGHRS and CDR2 is YFSETQ. V gave up 4 bases and J gave up 5 bases; unmatched junction bases: 8.

The rearrangement links TRBV19 to TRBJ1-1; possible D gene TRBD1, 5 bases. Trimming cost V 3 bases and J 4 bases, with 12 bases left between them. Germline V gene sequence: CDR1 LNHDA, CDR2 SQIVND (reference sequence). This CDR3 contains 14 residues. The CDR3 nucleotides read TGTGCCAGTAGTATTGCGACAGTTGGCACTGAAGCTTTCTTT. Translating gives CASSIATVGTEAFF.

The CDR3 region has the DNA TGTGCCAGCAGCGTAGTGGCGGGGGATACAGATACGCAGTATTTT. It encodes CASSVVAGDTDTQYF. The genes are TRBV9 and TRBJ2-3; 7 bases are a match to TRBD2. The CDR3 length is 15 residues. V shed 0 bases, J shed 3 bases, and the junction held 4 bases outside the gene matches. Germline values: CDR1 SGDLS, CDR2 YYNGEE.

The J gene is TRBJ2-5, the V gene TRBV19; 11 positions match TRBD1. Per the germline V gene, CDR1 is LNHDA and CDR2 is SQIVND (reference sequence). J was trimmed by 4 bases and V by 5 bases; bases with no gene match: 9. The CDR3 is 16 residues long. For the CDR3, the DNA is TGTGCCAGTAGTGCGCTCGGACAGGGGGCCTCAGAGACCCAGTACTTC. Protein sequence: CASSALGQGASETQYF.

The rearrangement uses TRBV6-6 and TRBJ2-2, with D uncertain. The CDR3 sequence is 13 residues long. Trimming removed 7 bases at V and 1 base at J, with 7 bases between. Germline V CDR1 and CDR2: MNHNY, SVGAGI (reference sequence). CDR3 nucleotide sequence: TGTGCCAGCAACCCACAGAACACCGGGGAGCTGTTTTTT. Its protein product is CASNPQNTGELFF.

This chain joins TRBV3-1 (or the pseudogene TRBV3-2) and TRBJ2-5; 9 nucleotides agree with TRBD1. The CDR3 contains 15 residues. V trimming: 1 base; J trimming: 5 bases; junction bases outside the gene matches: 5. CDR1 is LGHDT, CDR2 YNNKEL, per germline (reference sequence). The CDR3 sequence: CASSQVGTGWETQYF. CDR3 in DNA: TGTGCCAGCAGCCAAGTGGGGACAGGGTGGGAGACCCAGTACTTC.

The chain employs TRBV7-6 and TRBJ2-1; 9 bases match TRBD1. Trimming at V came to 5 bases and at J to 7 bases, leaving 12 bases not matched to a gene. In germline, CDR1 is SGHVS, CDR2 FNYEAQ. The CDR3 is made up of 16 amino acids. CDR3 nucleotide sequence: TGTGCCAGCAGCCCAGGATTGGGACAGGGTGATAATGAGCAGTTCTTC. It is translated as CASSPGLGQGDNEQFF. Looking up the rest from reference TRBV7-6 and TRBJ2-1 gives the full variable domain: GAGVSQSPRYKVTKRGQDVALRCDPISGHVSLYWYRQALGQGPEFLTYFNYEAQQDKSGLPNDRFSAERPEGSISTLTIQRTEQRDSAMYRCASSPGLGQGDNEQFFGPGTRLTVL.

This clone came up once. DNA of the CDR3: TGTGCCAGCAGCTTAGAACGGGGTTATCAGCCCCAGCATTTT. Protein sequence: CASSLERGYQPQHF. V gene TRBV7-8 combines with J gene TRBJ1-5; D call uncertain. Germline V gene data show CDR1 as SGHVS and CDR2 as FQNEAQ. Trimming took off 1 base at V and 5 bases at J, with 9 bases between the two ends. The CDR3 loop spans 14 amino acids.

This chain links TRBV5-4 with TRBJ2-5, with TRBD2 matching over 9 bases. There are 14 residues in the CDR3. CDR1 is SGHNT, CDR2 YYREEE, per germline (reference sequence). J lost 7 bases, V lost 4 bases, and 8 bases had no gene match. The CDR3 DNA is TGTGCCAGCAGCCCGGGACTAGCCCGGGGGACCCAGTACTTC. Translation: CASSPGLARGTQYF.

This clone appeared once. This chain uses TRBV5-1 with TRBJ1-4; 7 positions agree with TRBD1. Germline CDR1 is SGHRS and CDR2 is YFSETQ. The CDR3 length is 15 residues. The junction had 10 bases not matched to a gene; V was cut back by 7 bases and J by 4 bases. The CDR3 sequence is CASALAGTVNEKLFF. In DNA form, the CDR3 reads TGCGCCAGCGCCCTAGCGGGGACAGTTAATGAAAAACTGTTTTTT.

This clone was observed a handful of times. The V and J genes are TRBV12-3 or TRBV12-4 and TRBJ1-1; no clear D gene. The CDR3 extends over 13 amino acids. V dropped 8 bases and J dropped 1 base, with 11 bases sitting between them. CDR3: CASESSANTEAFF. For the CDR3, the DNA is TGTGCCAGCGAGTCAAGCGCGAACACTGAAGCTTTCTTT.

The gene calls are TRBV5-5 and TRBJ1-1; D is perhaps TRBD1 (5 bases). The CDR3 contains 15 residues. CDR1 SGHKS and CDR2 YYEKEE come from the germline V gene (reference sequence). Trimming took off 5 bases at V and 3 bases at J, with 17 bases between the two ends. Written as DNA, the CDR3 is TGTGCCAGCAGTCTTAGGGTGGAGGGGCACACTGAAGCTTTCTTT. This codes for CASSLRVEGHTEAFF.

The rearrangement uses TRBV6-5 and TRBJ2-2, with 7 bases lining up with TRBD2. Germline values: CDR1 MNHEY, CDR2 SVGAGI. The trim removed 5 bases at V and 6 bases at J, leaving 3 bases unmatched. CDR3 length: 13 residues. CDR3: CASSPSGAGELFF. CDR3 sequence (DNA): TGTGCCAGCAGTCCAAGCGGGGCCGGGGAGCTGTTTTTT.

This sequence joins TRBV27 and TRBJ1-1, with 7 bases identical to TRBD1. Germline values: CDR1 MNHEY, CDR2 SMNVEV (reference sequence). V dropped 7 bases and J dropped 0; count of bases not matched to a gene: 8. The CDR3 consists of 15 residues. In DNA, the CDR3 is TGTGCCAGCATCAGGGGGGAGGAGGTGAACACTGAAGCTTTCTTT. This codes for CASIRGEEVNTEAFF.

The chain recombines TRBV5-1 with TRBJ2-5, with TRBD2 identical over 9 bases. Germline CDR1 reads SGHRS; CDR2 reads YFSETQ. The CDR3 is 15 residues long. The V segment lost 0 bases and the J segment 4 bases; nucleotides outside the gene matches: 4. The CDR3 reads CASSLAARGGETQYF. The DNA of the CDR3 is TGCGCCAGCAGCTTGGCGGCGCGGGGGGGAGAGACCCAGTACTTC.

The chain uses TRBV19 and TRBJ2-1, with unresolved D. Germline V lookup: CDR1 LNHDA, CDR2 SQIVND (reference sequence). The CDR3 contains 15 residues. The V gene lost 8 bases and the J gene lost 3 bases, with 17 bases spanning the gap. The DNA of the CDR3 is TGTGCCAGTTCCGCGATTGAGGCTCGCTACAATGAGCAGTTCTTC. Translation: CASSAIEARYNEQFF.

V and J are TRBV6-5 and TRBJ2-5; TRBD2 might be the D (5 bases). The CDR3 sequence is 14 residues long. Germline V gene lookup returns CDR1 MNHEY and CDR2 SVGAGI. Deletions cut 7 bases from V and 2 bases from J, with 14 bases between. CDR3 protein: CASKLWTQQETQYF. CDR3 coding DNA: TGTGCCAGCAAGCTGTGGACTCAGCAAGAGACCCAGTACTTC.

The rearrangement links TRBV19 to TRBJ1-1; 8 bases are shared with TRBD1. This CDR3 has 15 amino acids. Germline V CDR1 and CDR2: LNHDA, SQIVND (reference sequence). The V and J ends lost 6 bases and 4 bases, in that order; junction bases with no gene match: 10. The CDR3: CASRSMGRGLTEAFF. DNA of the CDR3: TGTGCCAGTAGAAGCATGGGCAGGGGGCTCACTGAAGCTTTCTTT.

The rearrangement uses TRBV25-1 and TRBJ2-5, with D perhaps matching TRBD2 (6 bases). This CDR3 spans 14 amino acids. V gave up 8 bases and J gave up 5 bases, with 18 bases separating them. Germline CDR1 MGHDK, CDR2 SYGVNS. The CDR3 region is CASSGGDRWETQYF. The CDR3 nucleotides are TGTGCCAGCTCCGGGGGAGACCGATGGGAGACCCAGTACTTC.

The chain links TRBV5-8 to TRBJ2-3; 12 bases agree with TRBD1. Trimming at V came to 4 bases and at J to 0 bases, leaving 9 bases not matched to a gene. Germline V gene data show CDR1 as SGHTS and CDR2 as YDEGEE. The CDR3 covers 18 residues. The CDR3: CASSQRGQGALSTDTQYF. The CDR3 DNA is TGTGCCAGCAGCCAAAGGGGACAGGGGGCGCTAAGCACAGATACGCAGTATTTT.